This entry lists 4 T cell receptor beta chains sequenced from one sample in a study of human T cells and chemical hapten exposure. From the RACE reads, TCRdb called clonotypes with MiXCR, one entry per CDR3 protein. This sample has over 85,000 distinct CDR3 sequences, with about a tenth found just once. The time point here: pre-sensitization, week 0. Sample treatment: therapeutic diphenylcyclopropenone sensitization with weekly scalp DPC. This specimen was whole blood, taken in connection with sensitization to the hapten diphenylcyclopropenone (DPC). These receptors all come from a woman aged 60-75 years with alopecia areata. Some clones in this sample may be carry-over from other donors' samples.

This clonotype has ten or more counts. The V call is TRBV7-9, the J call TRBJ1-6; 8 bases match TRBD1. This CDR3 contains 17 residues. Germline CDR1 SEHNR, CDR2 FQNEAQ (reference sequence). V was pared by 6 bases and J by 6 bases, with 13 bases of the junction left unmatched. DNA for the CDR3: TGTGCCAGCAGAGGTCGGGTCAGGGGGCAGGGTAATTCACCCCTCCACTTT. This codes for CASRGRVRGQGNSPLHF.

This clonotype has at least ten counts. The chain is built from TRBV7-9 and TRBJ2-1, with 13 nucleotides matching TRBD2. Germline V gives CDR1 SEHNR, CDR2 FQNEAQ (reference sequence). Trimming cost V 7 bases and J 0 bases; bases outside gene matches: 12. CDR3 length: 19 amino acids. The CDR3 is CASNKRPGLAGSSYNEQFF. The CDR3 DNA follows: TGTGCCAGCAACAAGAGACCGGGACTAGCGGGGAGCTCCTACAATGAGCAGTTCTTC.

This clonotype was recorded at least ten times. The chain employs TRBV11-2 and TRBJ2-3; D perhaps matches TRBD2 (5 bases). Germline V gene lookup returns CDR1 SGHAT and CDR2 FQNNGV. The CDR3 is made up of 15 amino acids. The ends were cut back, 3 bases at V and 1 base at J, with 11 bases in the middle. The CDR3, as DNA: TGTGCCAGCAGCTTCCCGGGATCGCGCACAGATACGCAGTATTTT. Translated, it gives CASSFPGSRTDTQYF.

This clonotype came up a few times. The V call is TRBV6-2 or TRBV6-3, the J call TRBJ2-1; no definite D call. From germline, CDR1 is MNHEY and CDR2 SVGEGT. V was shortened by 0 bases and J by 6 bases, with 3 bases between the two germline ends. This CDR3 comprises 12 residues. The CDR3 sequence: CASSYSTNEQFF. CDR3 in DNA: TGTGCCAGCAGTTACTCGACCAATGAGCAGTTCTTC.